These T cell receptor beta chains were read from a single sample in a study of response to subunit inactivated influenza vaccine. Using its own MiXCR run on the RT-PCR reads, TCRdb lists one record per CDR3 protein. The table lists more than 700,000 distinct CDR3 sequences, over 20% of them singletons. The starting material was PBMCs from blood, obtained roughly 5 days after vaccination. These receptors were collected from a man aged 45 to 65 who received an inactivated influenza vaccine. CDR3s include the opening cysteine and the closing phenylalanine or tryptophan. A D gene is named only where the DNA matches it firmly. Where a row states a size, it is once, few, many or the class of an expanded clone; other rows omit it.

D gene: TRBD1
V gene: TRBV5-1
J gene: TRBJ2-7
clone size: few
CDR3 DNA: TGCGCCAGCAGCTTACCGGGACAGGCACTATACGAGCAGTACTTC
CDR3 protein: CASSLPGQALYEQYF

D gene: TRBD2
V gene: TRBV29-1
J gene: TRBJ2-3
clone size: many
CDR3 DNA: TGCAGCGTTGAATTCATTGGACTAGCTTCGGATACGCAGTATTTT
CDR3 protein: CSVEFIGLASDTQYF

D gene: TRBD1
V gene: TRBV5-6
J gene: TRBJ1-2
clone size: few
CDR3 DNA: TGTGCCAGCAGCATCCCGGGACAGGGGGGAGGCTACACCTTC
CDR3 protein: CASSIPGQGGGYTF

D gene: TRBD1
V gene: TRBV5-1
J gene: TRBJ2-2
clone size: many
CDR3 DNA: TGCGCCAGCAGCCCCCGGACAGGGTCGGAAACCGGGGAGCTGTTTTTT
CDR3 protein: CASSPRTGSETGELFF

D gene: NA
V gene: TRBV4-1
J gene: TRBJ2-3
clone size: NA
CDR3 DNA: TGCGCCAGCAGCCAAGATCTAACGCAGTATTTT
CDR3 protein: CASSQDLTQYF

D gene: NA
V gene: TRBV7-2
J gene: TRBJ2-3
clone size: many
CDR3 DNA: TGTGCCAGCAGCTCCGGAGTTAGGGCAGATACGCAGTATTTT
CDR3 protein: CASSSGVRADTQYF

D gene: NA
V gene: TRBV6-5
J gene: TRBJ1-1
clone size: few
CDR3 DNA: TGTGCCAGCAGTTACACACAGGGTCCCAACACTGAAGCTTTCTTT
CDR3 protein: CASSYTQGPNTEAFF

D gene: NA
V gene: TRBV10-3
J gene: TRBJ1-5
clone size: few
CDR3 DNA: TGTGCCATCAGTGAGTCTGGTGGGCGGCGAAGCAATCAGCCCCAGCATTTT
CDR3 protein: CAISESGGRRSNQPQHF

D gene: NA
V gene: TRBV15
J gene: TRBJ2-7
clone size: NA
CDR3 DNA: TGTGCCACCAGCAGAGACAGGGGTAGCTCCTACGAGCAGTACTTC
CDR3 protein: CATSRDRGSSYEQYF

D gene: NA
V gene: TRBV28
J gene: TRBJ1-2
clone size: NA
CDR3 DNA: TGTGCCAGCAGCCTTCAGGACTATGGCTACACCTTC
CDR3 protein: CASSLQDYGYTF

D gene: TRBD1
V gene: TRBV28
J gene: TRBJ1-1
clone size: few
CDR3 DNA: TGTGCCAGCAGTCCCGACAGGGAAACGAACACTGAAGCTTTCTTT
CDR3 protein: CASSPDRETNTEAFF

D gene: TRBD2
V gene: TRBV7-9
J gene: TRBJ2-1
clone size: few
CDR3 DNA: TGTGCCAGCAGCTCCGAGGGGCTAGCGGGAGGTGGTGAGCAGTTCTTC
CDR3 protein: CASSSEGLAGGGEQFF

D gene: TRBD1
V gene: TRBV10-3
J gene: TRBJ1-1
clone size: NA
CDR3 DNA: TGTGCCATCAGTGAGGCCTCCGGGACAGTTAACACTGAAGCTTTCTTT
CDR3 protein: CAISEASGTVNTEAFF

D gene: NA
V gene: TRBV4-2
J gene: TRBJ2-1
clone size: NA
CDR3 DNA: TGTGCCAGCAGAGGGGAATTAGCGGCCTCCTACAATGAGCAGTTCTTC
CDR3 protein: CASRGELAASYNEQFF

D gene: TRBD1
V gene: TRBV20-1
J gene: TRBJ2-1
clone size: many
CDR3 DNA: TGCAGTGCTACCGATTTGTCCGTACAGGGGGCCTCCTACAATGAGCAGTTCTTC
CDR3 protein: CSATDLSVQGASYNEQFF

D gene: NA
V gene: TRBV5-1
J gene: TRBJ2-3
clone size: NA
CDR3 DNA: TGCGCCAGCAGCTTGGGTGCAAACCCCTACACAGATACGCAGTATTTT
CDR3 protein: CASSLGANPYTDTQYF

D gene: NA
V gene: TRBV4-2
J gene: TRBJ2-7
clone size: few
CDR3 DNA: TGTGCCAGCAGCCAAGGGACAGCTAAATCCTACGAGCAGTACTTC
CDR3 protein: CASSQGTAKSYEQYF

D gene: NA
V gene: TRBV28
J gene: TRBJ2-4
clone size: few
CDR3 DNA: TGTGCCAGCAGTTACATAGCCAAAAACATTCAGTACTTC
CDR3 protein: CASSYIAKNIQYF

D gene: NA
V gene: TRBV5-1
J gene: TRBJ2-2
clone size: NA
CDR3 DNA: TGCGCCAGCAGCTGGAGACAGCGTCCGAACACCGGGGAGCTGTTTTTT
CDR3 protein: CASSWRQRPNTGELFF

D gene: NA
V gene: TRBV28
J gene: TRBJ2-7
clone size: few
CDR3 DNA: TGTGCCAGCAGGAATACAGGGAAATACGAGCAGTACTTC
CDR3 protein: CASRNTGKYEQYF

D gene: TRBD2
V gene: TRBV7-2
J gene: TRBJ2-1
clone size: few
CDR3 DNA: TGTGCCAGCAGAACGCTAGCGGGTAATAGTGAGCAGTTCTTC
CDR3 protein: CASRTLAGNSEQFF

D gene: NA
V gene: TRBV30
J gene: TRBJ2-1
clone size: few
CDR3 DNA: TGTGCCTGGAGCTGGGGGGGCCCCCTCAATGAGCAGTTCTTC
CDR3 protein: CAWSWGGPLNEQFF

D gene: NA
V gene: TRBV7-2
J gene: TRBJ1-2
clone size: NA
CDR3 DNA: TGTGCCAGCAGCTTAGGGGGGTTCTATGGCTACACCTTC
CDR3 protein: CASSLGGFYGYTF

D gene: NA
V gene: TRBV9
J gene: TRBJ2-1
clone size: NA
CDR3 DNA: TGTGCCAGCAACCTCAGCGGCTCCCACAATGAGCAGTTCTTC
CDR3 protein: CASNLSGSHNEQFF

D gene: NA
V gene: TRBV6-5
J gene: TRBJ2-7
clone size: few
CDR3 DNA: TGTGCCAGCAGTTACTCGTACAACGACTACTACGAGCAGTACTTC
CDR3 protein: CASSYSYNDYYEQYF

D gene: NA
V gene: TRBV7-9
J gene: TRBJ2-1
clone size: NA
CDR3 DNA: TGTGCCAGCAGCGGATCGGGGCACCGCTCCTACAATGAGCAGTTCTTC
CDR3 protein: CASSGSGHRSYNEQFF

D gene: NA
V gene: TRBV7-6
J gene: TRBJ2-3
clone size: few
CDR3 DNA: TGTGCCAGCAGCTTAGCCCCTTTTTCGAGCGGATCTAGCACAGATACGCAGTATTTT
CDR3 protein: CASSLAPFSSGSSTDTQYF

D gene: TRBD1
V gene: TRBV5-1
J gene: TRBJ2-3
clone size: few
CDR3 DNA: TGCGCCAGCAGCTTGGAGGGGGCTTCCAACGCAGATACGCAGTATTTT
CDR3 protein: CASSLEGASNADTQYF

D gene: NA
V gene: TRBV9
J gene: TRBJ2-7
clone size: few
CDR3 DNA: TGTGCCAGCAGCGTAGGACGGAGGAACTACGAGCAGTACTTC
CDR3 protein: CASSVGRRNYEQYF

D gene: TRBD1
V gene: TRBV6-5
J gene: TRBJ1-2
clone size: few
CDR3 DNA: TGTGCCAGCAGTTACTCAACAGGGGCCGGCTACACCTTC
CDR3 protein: CASSYSTGAGYTF

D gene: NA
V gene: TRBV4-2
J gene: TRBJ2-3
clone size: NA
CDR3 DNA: TGTGCCAGCAGCCAAGATCTGGGCAGTTTAACTGGTACGCAGTATTTT
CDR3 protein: CASSQDLGSLTGTQYF

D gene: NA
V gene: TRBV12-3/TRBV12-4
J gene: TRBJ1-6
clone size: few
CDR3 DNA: TGTGCCAGCACCTTTTCTGGAAATTCACCCCTCCACTTT
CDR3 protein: CASTFSGNSPLHF

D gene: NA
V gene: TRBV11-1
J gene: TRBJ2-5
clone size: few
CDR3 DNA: TGTGCCAGCAGCCCCCCATATGGGAGTCCCAATGCCGCACAAGAGACCCAGTACTTC
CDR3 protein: CASSPPYGSPNAAQETQYF

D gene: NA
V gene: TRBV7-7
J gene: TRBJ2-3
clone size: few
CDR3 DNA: TGTGCCAGCAGCCCCATGAGATCAGATACGCAGTATTTT
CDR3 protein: CASSPMRSDTQYF

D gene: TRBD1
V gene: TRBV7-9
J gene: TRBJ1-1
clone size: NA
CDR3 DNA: TGTGCCAGCAGACGGACAGGGGGGTCCACTGAAGCTTTCTTT
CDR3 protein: CASRRTGGSTEAFF

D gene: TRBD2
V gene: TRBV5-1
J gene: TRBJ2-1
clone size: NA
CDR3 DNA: TGCGCCAGCAGCCCGGAAAGCGGGGGTGGGAGCAATGAGCAGTTCTTC
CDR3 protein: CASSPESGGGSNEQFF

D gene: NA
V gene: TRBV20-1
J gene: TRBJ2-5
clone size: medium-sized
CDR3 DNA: TGCAGTGCTAGTAGTCAGGGGAATCAAGGGACCCAGTACTTC
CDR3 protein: CSASSQGNQGTQYF

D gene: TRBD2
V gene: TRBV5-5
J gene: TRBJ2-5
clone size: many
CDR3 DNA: TGTGCCAGCAGCTTCTCATCACTAGCGGAAGAGACCCAGTACTTC
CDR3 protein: CASSFSSLAEETQYF

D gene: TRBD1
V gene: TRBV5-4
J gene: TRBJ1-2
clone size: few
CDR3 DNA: TGTGCCAGCAGCTGGGGACAGGAAGCTAACTATGGCTACACCTTC
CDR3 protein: CASSWGQEANYGYTF